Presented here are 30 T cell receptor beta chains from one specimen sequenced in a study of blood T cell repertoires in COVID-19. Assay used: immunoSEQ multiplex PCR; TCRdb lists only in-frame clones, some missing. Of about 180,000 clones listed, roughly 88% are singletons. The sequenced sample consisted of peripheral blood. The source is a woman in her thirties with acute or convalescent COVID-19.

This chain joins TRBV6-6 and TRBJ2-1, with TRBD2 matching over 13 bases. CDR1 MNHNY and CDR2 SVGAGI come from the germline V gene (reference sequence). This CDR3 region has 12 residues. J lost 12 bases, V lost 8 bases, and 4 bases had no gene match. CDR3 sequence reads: CASETSGRAQFF. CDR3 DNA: TGTGCCAGCGAAACTAGCGGGAGGGCGCAGTTCTTC.

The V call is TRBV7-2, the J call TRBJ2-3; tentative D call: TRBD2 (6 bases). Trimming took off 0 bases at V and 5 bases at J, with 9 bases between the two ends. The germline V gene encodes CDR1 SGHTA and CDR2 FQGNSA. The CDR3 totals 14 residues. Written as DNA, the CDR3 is TGTGCCAGCAGCTTAGCGGGAGGAATAGATACGCAGTATTTT. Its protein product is CASSLAGGIDTQYF.

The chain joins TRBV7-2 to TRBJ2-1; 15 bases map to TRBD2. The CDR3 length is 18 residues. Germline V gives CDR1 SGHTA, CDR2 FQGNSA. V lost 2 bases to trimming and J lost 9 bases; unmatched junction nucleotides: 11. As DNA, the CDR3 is TGTGCCAGCAGCTTAAGGCCAGGACTAGCGGGAGGGCCGGGTGAGCAGTTCTTC. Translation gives CASSLRPGLAGGPGEQFF.

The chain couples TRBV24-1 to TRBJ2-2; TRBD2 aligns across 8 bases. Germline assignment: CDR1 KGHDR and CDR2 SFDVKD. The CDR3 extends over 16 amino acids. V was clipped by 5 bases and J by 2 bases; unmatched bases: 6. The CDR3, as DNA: TGTGCCACCAGTGCACCCGGACTAGCCAACACCGGGGAGCTGTTTTTT. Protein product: CATSAPGLANTGELFF.

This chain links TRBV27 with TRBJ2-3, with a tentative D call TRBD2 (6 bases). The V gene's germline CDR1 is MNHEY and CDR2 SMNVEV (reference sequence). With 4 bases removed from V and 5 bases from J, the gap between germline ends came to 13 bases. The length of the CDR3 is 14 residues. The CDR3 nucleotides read TGTGCCAGCAGTTATGGGACTGGGGGAGATACGCAGTATTTT. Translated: CASSYGTGGDTQYF.

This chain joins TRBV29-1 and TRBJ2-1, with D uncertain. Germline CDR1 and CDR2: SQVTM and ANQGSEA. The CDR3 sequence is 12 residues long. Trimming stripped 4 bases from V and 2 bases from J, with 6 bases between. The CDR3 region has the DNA TGCAGCGTTGGAGTTACCTACAATGAGCAGTTCTTC. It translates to CSVGVTYNEQFF.

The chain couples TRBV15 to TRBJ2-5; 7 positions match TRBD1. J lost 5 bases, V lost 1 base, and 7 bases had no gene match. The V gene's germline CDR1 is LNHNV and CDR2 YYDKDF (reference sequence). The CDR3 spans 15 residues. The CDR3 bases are TGTGCCACCAGCAGAGCTGGGACAGATAAGGAGACCCAGTACTTC. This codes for CATSRAGTDKETQYF.

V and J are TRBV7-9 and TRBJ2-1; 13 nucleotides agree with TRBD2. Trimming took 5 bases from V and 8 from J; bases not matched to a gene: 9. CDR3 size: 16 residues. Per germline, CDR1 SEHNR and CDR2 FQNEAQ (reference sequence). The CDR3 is CASSPRWTSGSYEQFF. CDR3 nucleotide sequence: TGTGCCAGCAGCCCGCGTTGGACTAGCGGGAGCTATGAGCAGTTCTTC. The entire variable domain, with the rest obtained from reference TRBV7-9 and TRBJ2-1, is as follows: DTGVSQNPRHKITKRGQNVTFRCDPISEHNRLYWYRQTLGQGPEFLTYFQNEAQLEKSRLLSDRFSAERPKGSFSTLEIQRTEQGDSAMYLCASSPRWTSGSYEQFFGPGTRLTVL.

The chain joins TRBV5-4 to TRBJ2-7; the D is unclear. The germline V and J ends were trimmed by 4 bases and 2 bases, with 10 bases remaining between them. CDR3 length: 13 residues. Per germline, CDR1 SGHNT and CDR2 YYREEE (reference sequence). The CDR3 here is CASSPGLTYEQYF. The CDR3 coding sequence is TGTGCCAGCAGCCCCGGTCTCACCTACGAGCAGTACTTC.

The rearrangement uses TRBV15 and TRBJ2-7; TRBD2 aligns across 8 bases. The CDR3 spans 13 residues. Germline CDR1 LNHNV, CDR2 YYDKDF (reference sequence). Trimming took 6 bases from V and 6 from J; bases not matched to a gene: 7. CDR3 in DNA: TGTGCCACCAGAGTGAGCGGGAGAGGCGAGCAGTACTTC. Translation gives CATRVSGRGEQYF.

CDR3 in amino acids: CASSPQGADEQFF. The CDR3 coding sequence is TGTGCCAGCAGTCCTCAGGGGGCCGATGAGCAGTTCTTC. The chain recombines TRBV2 with TRBJ2-1; TRBD1 aligns across 8 bases. CDR1 SNHLY and CDR2 FYNNEI come from the germline V gene. J lost 8 bases, V lost 5 bases, and 5 bases had no gene match. The CDR3 sequence is 13 residues long.

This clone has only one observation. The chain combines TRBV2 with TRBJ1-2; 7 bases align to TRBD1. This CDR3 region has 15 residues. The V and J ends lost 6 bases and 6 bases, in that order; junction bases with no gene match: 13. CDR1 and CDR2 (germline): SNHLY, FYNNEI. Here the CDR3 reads CASSGDRESLDGYTF. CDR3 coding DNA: TGTGCCAGCAGCGGCGACAGGGAATCATTAGATGGCTACACCTTC.

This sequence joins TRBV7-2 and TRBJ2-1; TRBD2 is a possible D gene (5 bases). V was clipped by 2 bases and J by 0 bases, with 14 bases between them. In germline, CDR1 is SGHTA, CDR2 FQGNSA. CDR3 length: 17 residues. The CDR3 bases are TGTGCCAGCAGCTTACGGCTGAGACTAACCTCCTACAATGAGCAGTTCTTC. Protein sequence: CASSLRLRLTSYNEQFF.

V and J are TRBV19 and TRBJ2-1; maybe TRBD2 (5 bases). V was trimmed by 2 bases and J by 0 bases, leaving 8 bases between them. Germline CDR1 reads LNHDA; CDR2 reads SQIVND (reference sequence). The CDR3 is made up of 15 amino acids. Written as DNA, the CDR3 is TGTGCCAGTAGTATAATGGGAGACTCCTACAATGAGCAGTTCTTC. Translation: CASSIMGDSYNEQFF.

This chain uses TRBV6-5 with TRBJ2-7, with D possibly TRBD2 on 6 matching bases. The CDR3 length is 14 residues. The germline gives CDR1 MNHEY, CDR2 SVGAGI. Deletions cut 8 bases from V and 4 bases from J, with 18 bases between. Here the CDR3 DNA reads TGTGCCAGCCCCACCCCCGGGAGTTCGTACGAGCAGTACTTC. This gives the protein CASPTPGSSYEQYF.

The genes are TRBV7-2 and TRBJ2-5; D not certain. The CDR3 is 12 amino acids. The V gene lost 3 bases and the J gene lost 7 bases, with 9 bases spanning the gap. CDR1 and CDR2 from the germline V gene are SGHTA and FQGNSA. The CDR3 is CASSLNRRTQYF. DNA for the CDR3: TGTGCCAGCAGCTTGAACAGAAGGACCCAGTACTTC. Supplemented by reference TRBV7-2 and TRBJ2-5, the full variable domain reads GAGVSQSPSNKVTEKGKDVELRCDPISGHTALYWYRQSLGQGLEFLIYFQGNSAPDKSGLPSDRFSAERTGGSVSTLTIQRTQQEDSAVYLCASSLNRRTQYFGPGTRLLVL.

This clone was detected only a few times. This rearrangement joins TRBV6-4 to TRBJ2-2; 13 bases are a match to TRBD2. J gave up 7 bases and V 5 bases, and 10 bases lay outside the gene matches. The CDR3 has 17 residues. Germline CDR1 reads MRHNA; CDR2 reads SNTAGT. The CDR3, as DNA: TGTGCCAGCAGTCCTAGCGGGACTAGCGGGATGGTCGGGGAGCTGTTTTTT. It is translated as CASSPSGTSGMVGELFF.

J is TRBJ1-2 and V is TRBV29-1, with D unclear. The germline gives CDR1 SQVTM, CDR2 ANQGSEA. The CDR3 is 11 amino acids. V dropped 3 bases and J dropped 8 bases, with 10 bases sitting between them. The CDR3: CSVDSTGGYTF. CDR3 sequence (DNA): TGCAGCGTTGATAGTACGGGGGGCTACACCTTC.

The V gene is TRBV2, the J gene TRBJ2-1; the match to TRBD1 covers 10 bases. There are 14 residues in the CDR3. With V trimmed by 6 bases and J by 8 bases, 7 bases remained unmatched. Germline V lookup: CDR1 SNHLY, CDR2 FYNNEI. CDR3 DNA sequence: TGTGCCAGCAGGGATTGGGACAGGGGTGATGAGCAGTTCTTC. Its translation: CASRDWDRGDEQFF.

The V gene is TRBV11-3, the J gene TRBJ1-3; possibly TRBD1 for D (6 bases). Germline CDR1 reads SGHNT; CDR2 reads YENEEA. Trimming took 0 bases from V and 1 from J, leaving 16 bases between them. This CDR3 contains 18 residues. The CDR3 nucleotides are TGTGCCAGCAGCTTAGAGTATGTACAACAGGGATCTGGAAACACCATATATTTT. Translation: CASSLEYVQQGSGNTIYF.

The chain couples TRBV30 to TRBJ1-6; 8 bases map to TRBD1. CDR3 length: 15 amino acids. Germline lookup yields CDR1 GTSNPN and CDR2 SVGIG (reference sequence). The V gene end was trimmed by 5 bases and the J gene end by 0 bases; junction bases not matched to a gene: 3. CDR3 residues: CAWGDRSSYNSPLHF. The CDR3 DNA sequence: TGTGCCTGGGGGGACAGGAGCTCCTATAATTCACCCCTCCACTTT. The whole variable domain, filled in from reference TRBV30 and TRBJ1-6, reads SQTIHQWPATLVQPVGSPLSLECTVEGTSNPNLYWYRQAAGRGLQLLFYSVGIGQISSEVPQNLSASRPQDRQFILSSKKLLLSDSGFYLCAWGDRSSYNSPLHFGNGTRLTVT.

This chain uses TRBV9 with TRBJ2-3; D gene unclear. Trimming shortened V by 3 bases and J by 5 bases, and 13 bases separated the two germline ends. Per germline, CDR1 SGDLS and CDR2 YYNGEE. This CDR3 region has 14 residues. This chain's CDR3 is CASSGSVSVDTQYF. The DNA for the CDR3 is TGTGCCAGCAGCGGGAGTGTGAGTGTAGATACGCAGTATTTT.

CDR3 protein: CASSLRSGENIQYF. The CDR3 region has the DNA TGTGCCAGCAGCTTGAGGAGCGGGGAAAACATTCAGTACTTC. The chain joins TRBV5-4 to TRBJ2-4; 7 bases agree with TRBD2. CDR3 length: 14 residues. Germline V gene lookup returns CDR1 SGHNT and CDR2 YYREEE (reference sequence). Trimming removed 1 base from V and 5 bases from J; junction bases left unmatched: 3.

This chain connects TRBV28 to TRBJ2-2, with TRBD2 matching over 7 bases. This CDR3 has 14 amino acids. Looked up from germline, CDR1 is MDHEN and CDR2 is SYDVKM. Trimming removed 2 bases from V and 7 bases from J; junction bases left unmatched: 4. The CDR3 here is CASSLAGVFGELFF. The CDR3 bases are TGTGCCAGCAGTTTAGCGGGAGTGTTCGGGGAGCTGTTTTTT.

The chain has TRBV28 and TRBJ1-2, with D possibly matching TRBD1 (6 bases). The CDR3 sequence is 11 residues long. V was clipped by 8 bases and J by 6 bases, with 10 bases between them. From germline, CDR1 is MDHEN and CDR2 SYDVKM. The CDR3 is CASGTTNGYTF. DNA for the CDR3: TGTGCCAGCGGGACAACTAATGGCTACACCTTC.

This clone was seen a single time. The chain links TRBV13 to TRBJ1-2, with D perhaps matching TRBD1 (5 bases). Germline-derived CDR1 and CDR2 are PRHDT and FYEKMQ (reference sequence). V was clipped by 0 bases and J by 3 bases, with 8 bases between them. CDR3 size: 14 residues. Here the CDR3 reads CASSLGPGDYGYTF. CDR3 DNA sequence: TGTGCCAGCAGCTTAGGCCCGGGGGACTATGGCTACACCTTC.

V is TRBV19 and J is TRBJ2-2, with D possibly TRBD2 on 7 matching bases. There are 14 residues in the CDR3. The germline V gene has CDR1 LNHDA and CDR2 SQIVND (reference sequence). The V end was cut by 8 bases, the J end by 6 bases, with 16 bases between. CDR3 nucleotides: TGTGCCAGTGGGGGGGGGCTCACACCCGGGGAGCTGTTTTTT. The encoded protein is CASGGGLTPGELFF. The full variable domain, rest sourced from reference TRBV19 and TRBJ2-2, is DGGITQSPKYLFRKEGQNVTLSCEQNLNHDAMYWYRQDPGQGLRLIYYSQIVNDFQKGDIAEGYSVSREKKESFPLTVTSAQKNPTAFYLCASGGGLTPGELFFGEGSRLTVL.

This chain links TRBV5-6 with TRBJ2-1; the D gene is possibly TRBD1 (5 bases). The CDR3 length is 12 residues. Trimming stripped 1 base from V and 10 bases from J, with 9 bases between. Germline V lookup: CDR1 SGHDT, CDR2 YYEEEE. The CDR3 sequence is CASSLQGYEQFF. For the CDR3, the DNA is TGTGCCAGCAGCTTGCAGGGATACGAGCAGTTCTTC.

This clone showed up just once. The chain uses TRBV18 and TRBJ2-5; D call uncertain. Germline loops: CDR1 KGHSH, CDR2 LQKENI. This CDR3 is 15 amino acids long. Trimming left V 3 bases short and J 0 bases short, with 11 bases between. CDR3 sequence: CASSPVVTDQETQYF. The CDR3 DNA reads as TGTGCCAGCTCACCTGTTGTAACAGACCAAGAGACCCAGTACTTC.

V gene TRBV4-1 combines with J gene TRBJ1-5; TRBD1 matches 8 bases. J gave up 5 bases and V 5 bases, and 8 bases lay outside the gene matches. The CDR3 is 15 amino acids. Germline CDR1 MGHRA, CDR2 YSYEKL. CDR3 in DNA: TGCGCCAGCAGCGGAGACGCGGACAGGGATCAGCCCCAGCATTTT. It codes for CASSGDADRDQPQHF.